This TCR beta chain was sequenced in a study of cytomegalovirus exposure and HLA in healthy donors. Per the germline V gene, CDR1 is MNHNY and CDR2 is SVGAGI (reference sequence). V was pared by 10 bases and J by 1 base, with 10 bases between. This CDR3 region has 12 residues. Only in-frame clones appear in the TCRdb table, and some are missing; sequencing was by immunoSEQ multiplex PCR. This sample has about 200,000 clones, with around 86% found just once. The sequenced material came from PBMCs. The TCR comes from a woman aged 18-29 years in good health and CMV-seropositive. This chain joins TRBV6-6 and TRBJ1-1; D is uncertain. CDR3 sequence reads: CATHGWNTEAFF. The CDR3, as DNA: TGTGCCACCCACGGGTGGAACACTGAAGCTTTCTTT.